The 26 T cell receptor beta chains listed next were all sequenced from one sample in a study of T-cell memory formation after mild COVID-19. One entry per CDR3 protein results from TCRdb running MiXCR on the 5' RACE reads. The repertoire holds around 250,000 distinct CDR3 sequences, about 17% seen once, with 23% in the top ten. The material sequenced was PBMCs or a T cell subset sorted from them (not recorded which). These receptors all stem from a man aged 18 to 29 who had mild COVID-19 (a few samples of this study predate the infection). Cell type and time point are not known.

There are a few counts of this clonotype. The chain recombines TRBV10-3 with TRBJ1-5; possible D gene TRBD1, 5 bases. Germline V gene data show CDR1 as ENHRY and CDR2 as SYGVKD. This CDR3 has 14 amino acids. The V gene lost 5 bases and the J gene lost 3 bases, with 11 bases spanning the gap. The CDR3 is CAISHSGLNQPQHF. The CDR3 DNA is TGTGCCATCAGTCATTCGGGGCTCAATCAGCCCCAGCATTTT.

J is TRBJ1-6 and V is TRBV11-2; 8 nucleotides align to TRBD1. CDR3 length: 16 amino acids. J lost 7 bases, V lost 6 bases, and 11 bases had no gene match. Germline CDR1 reads SGHAT; CDR2 reads FQNNGV. CDR3 residues: CASRHRRGTGNSPLHF. In nucleotides, the CDR3 is TGTGCCAGCAGACACAGGCGCGGGACAGGAAATTCACCCCTCCACTTT.

This chain uses TRBV11-2 with TRBJ1-5; 7 bases map to TRBD1. CDR3 length equals 16 residues. V shed 2 bases, J shed 3 bases, and the junction held 7 bases outside the gene matches. Germline assignment: CDR1 SGHAT and CDR2 FQNNGV. The DNA of the CDR3 is TGTGCCAGCAGCTTATCAGGGACAGAACTCAATCAGCCCCAGCATTTT. Protein product: CASSLSGTELNQPQHF.

Ten or more counts support this clonotype. V usage is TRBV27 and J usage is TRBJ1-5, with unresolved D. In germline, CDR1 is MNHEY, CDR2 SMNVEV (reference sequence). The CDR3 totals 15 residues. Trimming shortened V by 5 bases and J by 7 bases, and 18 bases separated the two germline ends. In nucleotides, the CDR3 is TGTGCCAGCAGTCCCGGGTATGCGGCCGGGCAGCCCCAGCATTTT. It specifies CASSPGYAAGQPQHF.

The rearrangement uses TRBV11-2 and TRBJ2-7; the match to TRBD1 covers 7 bases. The CDR3 loop spans 13 amino acids. In germline, CDR1 is SGHAT, CDR2 FQNNGV. The J segment lost 4 bases and the V segment lost 6 bases, leaving 6 bases of the junction unmatched. The DNA for the CDR3 is TGTGCCAGCAGTGTATGGGACAGTTACGAGCAGTACTTC. Amino acids: CASSVWDSYEQYF.

This clonotype was observed a handful of times. The V and J genes are TRBV12-3 or TRBV12-4 and TRBJ2-1; possible D gene TRBD2, 7 bases. Trimming removed 6 bases from V and 7 bases from J, with 22 bases in between. The CDR3 is 16 residues long. The CDR3 here is CASSIRGRGSLNEQFF. The CDR3 DNA follows: TGTGCCAGCAGCATCCGGGGGCGGGGGTCCCTAAATGAGCAGTTCTTC.

The sample holds many counts of this clonotype. The rearrangement joins TRBV4-3 to TRBJ2-5; the match to TRBD2 covers 7 bases. Trimming took 0 bases from V and 1 from J; bases not matched to a gene: 5. The CDR3 covers 16 residues. Germline V gives CDR1 LGHNA, CDR2 YSLEER. The chain's CDR3 is CASSQDKASGQETQYF. CDR3 DNA sequence: TGCGCCAGCAGCCAAGATAAGGCTAGCGGCCAAGAGACCCAGTACTTC.

The table lists this clonotype with a few counts. The chain is built from TRBV2 and TRBJ2-2; D is unclear. The CDR3 is 13 amino acids. With 6 bases removed from V and 6 bases from J, the gap between germline ends came to 11 bases. Germline CDR1 reads SNHLY; CDR2 reads FYNNEI. The CDR3 sequence is CASRGGLSGELFF. The CDR3 DNA reads TGTGCCAGCAGAGGTGGTTTGTCCGGGGAGCTGTTTTTT.

This chain links TRBV12-3 or TRBV12-4 with TRBJ2-3, with 9 bases aligning to TRBD1. V lost 6 bases to trimming and J lost 3 bases; unmatched junction nucleotides: 4. The CDR3 spans 14 residues. DNA for the CDR3: TGTGCCAGCAGCAACAGGGGGCGGACAGATACGCAGTATTTT. Residues: CASSNRGRTDTQYF.

The chain combines TRBV10-3 with TRBJ2-1, with 7 bases fitting TRBD1. Germline V gene lookup returns CDR1 ENHRY and CDR2 SYGVKD. The CDR3 has 12 residues. The V segment lost 7 bases and the J segment 10 bases; nucleotides outside the gene matches: 7. The CDR3 DNA sequence: TGTGCCATCACCACAGGGGCCCGGGAGCAGTTCTTC. Its protein is CAITTGAREQFF.

A remark on this clonotype: Germline and junction disagree at one end, which may indicate a read error. This chain connects TRBV7-6 to TRBJ2-1; 8 nucleotides line up with TRBD2. The germline V gene has CDR1 SGHVS and CDR2 FNYEAQ. The CDR3 is made up of 19 amino acids. The DNA for the CDR3 is TGTGCCAGCAGCGTAGCGGGGTATCCTCTCCCACTAGGCTACAATGAGCAGTTCTTC. It specifies CASSVAGYPLPLGYNEQFF. Combining the CDR3 with reference TRBV7-6 and TRBJ2-1 gives the whole variable domain GAGVSQSPRYKVTKRGQDVALRCDPISGHVSLYWYRQALGQGPEFLTYFNYEAQQDKSGLPNDRFSAERPEGSISTLTIQRTEQRDSAMYRCASSVAGYPLPLGYNEQFFGPGTRLTVL.

This clonotype showed up just a few times. V is TRBV6-5 and J is TRBJ1-5, with D unresolved. V lost 5 bases to trimming and J lost 8 bases, with 13 bases between them. The CDR3 length is 13 residues. Germline V CDR1 and CDR2: MNHEY, SVGAGI. CDR3 residues: CASSQSWSKPQHF. In DNA, the CDR3 is TGTGCCAGCAGTCAGTCGTGGAGTAAGCCCCAGCATTTT.

This clonotype has just a few counts. The chain recombines TRBV19 with TRBJ1-1; 7 nucleotides agree with TRBD1. There are 12 residues in the CDR3. Looked up from germline, CDR1 is LNHDA and CDR2 is SQIVND (reference sequence). J lost 4 bases, V lost 8 bases, and 4 bases had no gene match. The DNA of the CDR3 is TGTGCCAGTCGACAGGGTAGCACTGAAGCTTTCTTT. This gives the protein CASRQGSTEAFF.

CDR3 nucleotide sequence: TGCAGCGGTCTACTAGGGACAGTCGGGAGCTCTGGGGCCAACGTCCTGACTTTC. Encoded protein: CSGLLGTVGSSGANVLTF. This rearrangement joins TRBV29-1 to TRBJ2-6; the D gene is possibly TRBD1 (7 bases). V lost 7 bases to trimming and J lost 0 bases, with 22 bases between them. CDR1 is SQVTM and CDR2 is ANQGSEA in the germline V gene. CDR3 size: 18 residues.

This clonotype has more than one count but fewer than ten. This chain uses TRBV30 with TRBJ2-7; D not certain. Germline values: CDR1 GTSNPN, CDR2 SVGIG (reference sequence). The CDR3 has 13 amino acids. V lost 0 bases to trimming and J lost 2 bases, with 8 bases between them. CDR3 in DNA: TGTGCCTGGAGTGTACAAGTGGCCTACGAGCAGTACTTC. It specifies CAWSVQVAYEQYF.

In this sample, this clonotype turned up many times. V usage is TRBV4-1 and J usage is TRBJ2-7; 9 bases map to TRBD2. Germline V gene data show CDR1 as MGHRA and CDR2 as YSYEKL. The CDR3 is 16 amino acids. The trim removed 3 bases at V and 7 bases at J, leaving 13 bases unmatched. CDR3 residues: CASSHGMGLALGEQYF. In nucleotides, the CDR3 is TGCGCCAGCAGCCACGGAATGGGACTAGCCCTGGGGGAGCAGTACTTC.

The chain employs TRBV5-1 and TRBJ1-1; 7 bases fit TRBD1. The CDR3 has 13 residues. The germline CDR1 and CDR2 sequences are SGHRS and YFSETQ. J gave up 4 bases and V 5 bases, and 5 bases lay outside the gene matches. In DNA, the CDR3 is TGCGCCAGCAGACGTCCAGGGGGCACTGAAGCTTTCTTT. This sequence encodes CASRRPGGTEAFF.

This clonotype was seen repeatedly, ten times or more. The chain has TRBV5-4 and TRBJ2-3; D perhaps matches TRBD2 (6 bases). Germline-derived CDR1 and CDR2 are SGHNT and YYREEE (reference sequence). The CDR3 has 15 residues. V was cut by 4 bases and J by 5 bases, with 17 bases left in between. In nucleotides, the CDR3 is TGTGCCAGCAGCCACGACAATAGCGGTCTAGATACGCAGTATTTT. Translated: CASSHDNSGLDTQYF.

This clonotype has just a few counts. The CDR3 DNA is TGCGCCAGCAGCTTGGGACAGGTCTGGACCTACGAGCAGTACTTC. Translated: CASSLGQVWTYEQYF. The V call is TRBV5-1, the J call TRBJ2-7; D might be TRBD1 (6 bases). Germline CDR1 reads SGHRS; CDR2 reads YFSETQ. V shed 0 bases and J shed 2 bases, with 12 bases lying between them. The CDR3 is made up of 15 amino acids.

The chain combines TRBV2 with TRBJ2-4, with D perhaps being TRBD1 or TRBD2 (5 bases each). Germline-derived CDR1 and CDR2 are SNHLY and FYNNEI. Deletions cut 6 bases from V and 4 bases from J, with 22 bases between. The CDR3 spans 17 residues. In nucleotides, the CDR3 is TGTGCCAGCAGCGGAACCTCGATGGGGACCCATAAAAACATTCAGTACTTC. This encodes CASSGTSMGTHKNIQYF.

This clonotype has a handful of counts. This rearrangement joins TRBV9 to TRBJ1-3; D is ambiguous. Germline-derived CDR1 and CDR2 are SGDLS and YYNGEE. The CDR3 has 16 residues. The V and J ends lost 0 bases and 0 bases respectively, with 10 bases between them. In nucleotides, the CDR3 is TGTGCCAGCAGCGTAGCAGGAGGTTCCTCTGGAAACACCATATATTTT. It translates to CASSVAGGSSGNTIYF.

The chain combines TRBV7-3 with TRBJ2-3; a possible D gene is TRBD2 (6 bases). Trimming left V 5 bases short and J 1 base short, with 19 bases between. CDR3 length equals 17 residues. CDR1 is SGHTA and CDR2 is FQGTGA in the germline V gene. CDR3 nucleotide sequence: TGTGCCAGCAGCCCAAGCGGTTCGGGACTCCGCACAGATACGCAGTATTTT. Translating it yields CASSPSGSGLRTDTQYF. The variable domain in full, completed from reference TRBV7-3 and TRBJ2-3, reads GAGVSQTPSNKVTEKGKYVELRCDPISGHTALYWYRQSLGQGPEFLIYFQGTGAADDSGLPNDRFFAVRPEGSVSTLKIQRTERGDSAVYLCASSPSGSGLRTDTQYFGPGTRLTVL.

Only one count was recorded for this clonotype. The V gene is TRBV7-9, the J gene TRBJ1-5; D not resolved. Germline V gene lookup returns CDR1 SEHNR and CDR2 FQNEAQ (reference sequence). Trimming took 1 base from V and 12 from J, leaving 22 bases between them. This CDR3 contains 16 residues. The CDR3: CASSLVPQRTLGGQHF. CDR3 bases: TGTGCCAGCAGCTTAGTACCTCAGAGGACTTTAGGTGGCCAGCATTTT.

This clonotype was seen at least ten times. The chain recombines TRBV11-2 with TRBJ2-4; 7 bases are a match to TRBD1. V lost 3 bases, J lost 2 bases, and 7 bases stayed unmatched. The CDR3 consists of 16 residues. CDR1 SGHAT and CDR2 FQNNGV come from the germline V gene. The CDR3 DNA reads TGTGCCAGCAGCTTTGACAGGGTTTCGACCAAAAACATTCAGTACTTC. Its protein is CASSFDRVSTKNIQYF.

This chain links TRBV7-9 with TRBJ1-1, with D perhaps matching TRBD1 (6 bases). Trimming took 5 bases from V and 0 from J, leaving 13 bases between them. The V gene's germline CDR1 is SEHNR and CDR2 FQNEAQ (reference sequence). CDR3 length: 15 amino acids. DNA of the CDR3: TGTGCCAGCAGCCGGCAACAGGGAGTGAACACTGAAGCTTTCTTT. Translating gives CASSRQQGVNTEAFF.

This clonotype was seen a few times. The chain recombines TRBV4-3 with TRBJ2-3, with D perhaps matching TRBD2 (6 bases). The V end was cut by 0 bases, the J end by 8 bases, with 6 bases between. CDR3 size: 12 residues. Germline values: CDR1 LGHNA, CDR2 YSLEER. CDR3 in DNA: TGCGCCAGCAGCCAAGACGGGGGTACGCAGTATTTT. It specifies CASSQDGGTQYF.